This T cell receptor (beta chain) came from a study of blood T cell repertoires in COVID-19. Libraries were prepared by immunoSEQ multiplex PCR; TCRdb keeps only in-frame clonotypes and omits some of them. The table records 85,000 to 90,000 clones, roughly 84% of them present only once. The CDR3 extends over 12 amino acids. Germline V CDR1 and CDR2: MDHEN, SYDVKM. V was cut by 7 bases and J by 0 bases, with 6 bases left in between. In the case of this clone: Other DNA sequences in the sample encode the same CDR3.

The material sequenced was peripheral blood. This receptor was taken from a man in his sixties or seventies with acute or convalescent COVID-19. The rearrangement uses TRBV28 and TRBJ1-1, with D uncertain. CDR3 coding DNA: TGTGCCAGCACTCCGTTGAACACTGAAGCTTTCTTT. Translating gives CASTPLNTEAFF.